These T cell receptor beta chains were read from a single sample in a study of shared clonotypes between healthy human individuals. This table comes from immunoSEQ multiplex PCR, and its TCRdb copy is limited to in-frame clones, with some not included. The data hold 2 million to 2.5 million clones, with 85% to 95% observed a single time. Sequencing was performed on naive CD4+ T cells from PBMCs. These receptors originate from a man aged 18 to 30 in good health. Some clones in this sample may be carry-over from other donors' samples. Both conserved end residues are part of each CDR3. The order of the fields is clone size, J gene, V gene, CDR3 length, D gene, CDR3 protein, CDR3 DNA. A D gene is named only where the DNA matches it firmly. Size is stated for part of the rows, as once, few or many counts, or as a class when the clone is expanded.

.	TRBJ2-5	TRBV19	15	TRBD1	CASSIVTGGGQTQYF	TGTGCCAGTAGTATAGTGACAGGGGGGGGGCAGACCCAGTACTTC
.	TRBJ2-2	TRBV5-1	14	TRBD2	CASRLAGNTGELFF	TGCGCCAGTAGGTTAGCGGGAAACACCGGGGAGCTGTTTTTT
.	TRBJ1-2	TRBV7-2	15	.	CASSLEWGADYGYTF	TGTGCCAGCAGCTTAGAATGGGGGGCGGACTATGGCTACACCTTC
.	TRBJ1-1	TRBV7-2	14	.	CASSSRGGETEAFF	TGTGCCAGCAGCTCTAGAGGGGGAGAGACTGAAGCTTTCTTT
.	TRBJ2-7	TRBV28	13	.	CASSLPPWYEQYF	TGTGCCAGCAGTTTACCCCCTTGGTACGAGCAGTACTTC
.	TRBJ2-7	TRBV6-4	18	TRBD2	CASSEIRPSGRVEYEQYF	TGTGCCAGCAGTGAGATTCGGCCTAGCGGGAGGGTAGAGTACGAGCAGTACTTC
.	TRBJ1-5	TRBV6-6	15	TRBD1	CASTSLGQSNQPQHF	TGTGCCAGCACCTCATTGGGACAGAGCAATCAGCCCCAGCATTTT
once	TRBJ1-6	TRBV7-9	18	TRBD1	CASSPGPGQKRLNSPLHF	TGTGCCAGCAGCCCGGGACCGGGACAGAAGAGATTGAATTCACCCCTCCACTTT
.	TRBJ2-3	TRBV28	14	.	CASSRPDRTDTQYF	TGTGCCAGCAGTCGGCCCGACCGCACAGATACGCAGTATTTT
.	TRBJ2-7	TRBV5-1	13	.	CASSLEGSYEQYF	TGCGCCAGCAGCTTGGAGGGTTCCTACGAGCAGTACTTC
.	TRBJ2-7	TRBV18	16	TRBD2	CASSPTIRTSLHEQYF	TGTGCCAGCTCACCGACGATTCGGACTAGCCTCCACGAGCAGTACTTC
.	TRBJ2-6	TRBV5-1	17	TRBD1	CASSLVEGAQGANVLTF	TGCGCCAGCAGCTTGGTAGAGGGGGCGCAAGGGGCCAACGTCCTGACTTTC
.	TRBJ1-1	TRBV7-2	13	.	CASRVWGSTEAFF	TGTGCCAGCAGGGTATGGGGTTCCACTGAAGCTTTCTTT
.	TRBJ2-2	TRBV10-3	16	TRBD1	CAISAPGQGVPGELFF	TGTGCCATCAGTGCCCCAGGACAGGGCGTGCCCGGGGAGCTGTTTTTT
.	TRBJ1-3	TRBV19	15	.	CASSPRTGSGNTIYF	TGTGCCAGTAGCCCCCGGACGGGTTCTGGAAACACCATATATTTT
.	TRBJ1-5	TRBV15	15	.	CATSREGGGNQPQHF	TGTGCCACCAGCAGAGAGGGCGGCGGCAATCAGCCCCAGCATTTT
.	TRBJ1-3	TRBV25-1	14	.	CASSTEKTGNTIYF	TGTGCCAGCAGTACTGAGAAAACTGGAAACACCATATATTTT